The 18 T cell receptor beta chains presented below share a single source sample, sequenced in a study of T cells after yellow fever vaccination. TCRdb re-called the 5' RACE reads with MiXCR, one entry per CDR3 protein. The sample includes 350,000 or so distinct CDR3 sequences, roughly 8.4% seen only once; the top ten take 17%. The source material was PBMCs, sampled about 41 days after the first yellow fever vaccination. These receptors were taken from a man aged 18 to 30 who received the YFV17D yellow fever vaccine.

This clonotype was found many times. This sequence joins TRBV7-8 and TRBJ2-1; 7 nucleotides match TRBD1. The CDR3 length is 16 residues. Germline trimming cut 5 bases from V and 3 bases from J; bases unmatched to any gene: 10. Germline V gene data show CDR1 as SGHVS and CDR2 as FQNEAQ. In nucleotides, the CDR3 is TGTGCCAGCAGCCCACCAATCGGGACAGTCTACAATGAGCAGTTCTTC. This encodes CASSPPIGTVYNEQFF.

At least ten counts were recorded for this clonotype. The genes are TRBV7-2 and TRBJ2-7, with D possibly matching TRBD1 (6 bases). V was shortened by 5 bases and J by 3 bases, with 11 bases between the two germline ends. Germline V gene lookup returns CDR1 SGHTA and CDR2 FQGNSA. The CDR3 length is 13 residues. DNA for the CDR3: TGTGCCAGCAGCAATCCAGGGGTCTACGAGCAGTACTTC. Translation: CASSNPGVYEQYF.

Remarks on this clonotype: A read error may account for a junction end that differs from germline. The rearrangement links TRBV18 to TRBJ1-3; 9 bases align to TRBD1. Germline V gene data show CDR1 as KGHSH and CDR2 as LQKENI. The CDR3 runs to 16 residues. The CDR3 DNA reads TGTACCAGCTCAGACCGGGGACAGGGTTTTGGAAACACCATATATTTT. Encoded protein: CTSSDRGQGFGNTIYF.

This clonotype was recorded a few times. V is TRBV20-1 and J is TRBJ1-6; the match to TRBD1 covers 7 bases. Germline V lookup: CDR1 DFQATT, CDR2 SNEGSKA (reference sequence). CDR3 length: 15 residues. With 5 bases clipped from V and 0 bases from J, the junction kept 4 bases outside the gene matches. The CDR3 is CSAPTGSSYNSPLHF. DNA of the CDR3: TGCAGTGCTCCGACAGGGAGCTCCTATAATTCACCCCTCCACTTT.

The chain carries TRBV28 and TRBJ2-6, with unresolved D. The CDR3 contains 18 residues. CDR1 is MDHEN and CDR2 is SYDVKM in the germline V gene. Trimming pared 2 bases from V and 0 bases from J, leaving 14 bases between. The CDR3 DNA follows: TGTGCCAGCAGTTTAGCAGGATTTTCTAGCTCTGGGGCCAACGTCCTGACTTTC. It is translated as CASSLAGFSSSGANVLTF.

At least ten counts were recorded for this clonotype. The V and J genes are TRBV7-9 and TRBJ2-3, with 11 bases lining up with TRBD1. J gave up 5 bases and V 3 bases, and 4 bases lay outside the gene matches. This CDR3 is built from 15 residues. Germline-derived CDR1 and CDR2 are SEHNR and FQNEAQ (reference sequence). The CDR3 bases are TGTGCCAGCAGCTTCCCGGGACAGGGGGTAGATACGCAGTATTTT. The encoded protein is CASSFPGQGVDTQYF.

This clonotype was detected a few times. This chain uses TRBV6-2 or TRBV6-3 with TRBJ2-5, with D perhaps being TRBD1 or TRBD2 (5 bases each). The CDR3 covers 15 residues. V lost 4 bases and J lost 5, with 17 bases in between. In germline, CDR1 is MNHEY, CDR2 SVGEGT. CDR3 DNA: TGTGCCAGCAGTTGGACCCATCGGGGCAGGGAGACCCAGTACTTC. Translating gives CASSWTHRGRETQYF.

This chain links TRBV20-1 with TRBJ2-7, with TRBD1 identical over 7 bases. Germline loops: CDR1 DFQATT, CDR2 SNEGSKA (reference sequence). The CDR3 is made up of 14 amino acids. After removal of 4 bases from V and 0 bases from J, the junction contained 6 bases not matched to a gene. For the CDR3, the DNA is TGCAGTGCTACAGGACAGGAATACTCCTACGAGCAGTACTTC. Amino acid sequence: CSATGQEYSYEQYF.

This clonotype was detected a few times. The J gene is TRBJ2-2, the V gene TRBV29-1; D is unresolved. CDR1 is SQVTM, CDR2 ANQGSEA, per germline. The V gene lost 3 bases and the J gene lost 2 bases, with 10 bases spanning the gap. The CDR3 is 14 amino acids. The CDR3 region has the DNA TGCAGCGTTGAGAACTCTCCTAACACCGGGGAGCTGTTTTTT. Encoded protein: CSVENSPNTGELFF.

CDR3 in DNA: TGCGCCAGCAGCTTGGGGGGGGCCGGGACCTTTCAGTATTTT. Its translation: CASSLGGAGTFQYF. The J gene is TRBJ2-3, the V gene TRBV5-1, with D possibly being TRBD1 or TRBD2 (6 bases each). Trimming took off 0 bases at V and 12 bases at J, with 17 bases between the two ends. Germline V gene lookup returns CDR1 SGHRS and CDR2 YFSETQ. The CDR3 is 14 residues long.

The chain couples TRBV6-2 or TRBV6-3 to TRBJ2-7; TRBD1 is a possible D gene (6 bases). Germline CDR1 reads MNHEY; CDR2 reads SVGEGT. Trimming removed 5 bases at V and 3 bases at J, with 11 bases between. CDR3 length: 13 amino acids. The CDR3 DNA reads TGTGCCAGCAGTAGGGGACACAGCTACGAGCAGTACGTC. This sequence encodes CASSRGHSYEQYV.

This clonotype has just a few counts. The gene calls are TRBV5-7 and TRBJ2-7, with 9 bases lining up with TRBD2. TRBV5-7 is an ORF for which the function is uncertain. Losses at the gene ends were 7 bases for V and 4 bases for J; bases not matched to a gene: 12. The CDR3 is 15 amino acids. DNA of the CDR3: TGTGCCAGCGCCCAAACAGCGGGGGGACTTTACGAGCAGTACGTC. Residues: CASAQTAGGLYEQYV.

The V and J genes are TRBV7-9 and TRBJ1-1; a possible D gene is TRBD1 (6 bases). Germline V gene sequence: CDR1 SEHNR, CDR2 FQNEAQ (reference sequence). Trimming left V 4 bases short and J 0 bases short, with 12 bases between. The CDR3 runs 15 residues. The CDR3 coding sequence is TGTGCCAGCAGCTACATACAGGGATTGAACACTGAAGCTTTCTTT. Amino acids: CASSYIQGLNTEAFF.

This clonotype showed up many times. V gene TRBV7-2 combines with J gene TRBJ1-1, with unresolved D. Germline CDR1 is SGHTA and CDR2 is FQGNSA. The CDR3 is made up of 15 amino acids. V was cut by 5 bases and J by 11 bases, with 24 bases left in between. The CDR3 sequence is CASSAAYRGSAWAFF. In DNA, the CDR3 is TGTGCCAGCAGCGCAGCCTACCGGGGATCAGCGTGGGCTTTCTTT. The full variable domain, its missing parts supplied by reference TRBV7-2 and TRBJ1-1, is GAGVSQSPSNKVTEKGKDVELRCDPISGHTALYWYRQSLGQGLEFLIYFQGNSAPDKSGLPSDRFSAERTGGSVSTLTIQRTQQEDSAVYLCASSAAYRGSAWAFFGQGTRLTVV.

This clonotype was counted between two and nine times. The rearrangement uses TRBV20-1 and TRBJ1-1; D is ambiguous. CDR1 is DFQATT, CDR2 SNEGSKA, per germline (reference sequence). The CDR3 runs to 10 residues. V lost 1 base and J 11 bases, leaving 8 bases between the germline ends. The CDR3 region is CSARADGAFF. CDR3 DNA sequence: TGCAGTGCTAGAGCCGACGGGGCTTTCTTT.

The V gene is TRBV9, the J gene TRBJ1-1; D perhaps matches TRBD1 (5 bases). CDR1 and CDR2 (germline): SGDLS, YYNGEE. V was cut by 3 bases and J by 1 base, with 7 bases left in between. The CDR3 consists of 13 residues. The CDR3 sequence is CASSAGGNTEAFF. The CDR3 region has the DNA TGTGCCAGCAGCGCCGGGGGGAACACTGAAGCTTTCTTT.

The J gene is TRBJ2-7, the V gene TRBV29-1, with D possibly matching TRBD1 (6 bases). There are 13 residues in the CDR3. The V gene's germline CDR1 is SQVTM and CDR2 ANQGSEA. V was shortened by 7 bases and J by 4 bases, with 17 bases between the two germline ends. CDR3 region: CSALRDTNYEQYF. CDR3 DNA sequence: TGCAGCGCCCTTCGGGACACCAATTACGAGCAGTACTTC.

The genes are TRBV6-5 and TRBJ1-1; 9 bases align to TRBD1. CDR1 and CDR2 from the germline V gene are MNHEY and SVGAGI. Losses at the gene ends were 8 bases for V and 1 base for J; bases not matched to a gene: 14. The CDR3 is 17 residues long. CDR3 residues: CASESEVLGQGNTEAFF. The CDR3, as DNA: TGTGCCAGCGAGTCTGAAGTCTTGGGACAGGGGAACACTGAAGCTTTCTTT.